This T cell receptor beta chain originates from a study of sequential checkpoint blockade in melanoma. On the study more broadly: Matched biopsies came pretreatment and at week 13 for about two dozen patients.

Clones were sequenced by immunoSEQ multiplex PCR, and TCRdb holds only the in-frame ones, with some missing. Among 40,000 or so clones listed, roughly 32% were seen once. Treatment meaning: randomized to nivolumab then ipilimumab (arm A) or the reverse (arm B). The V and J ends lost 1 base and 4 bases respectively, with 11 bases between them. The CDR3 length is 14 residues. Germline-derived CDR1 and CDR2 are SGHNT and YENEEA. The source material was tumor tissue (inferred from file names), sampled from a patient given nivolumab and ipilimumab in sequence. The chain is built from TRBV11-3 and TRBJ2-7, with no clear D. This sequence originates from a human donor with melanoma. DNA for the CDR3: TGTGCCAGCAGCTTAGGAGCAGGCTCTTACGAGCAGTACTTC. Amino acid sequence: CASSLGAGSYEQYF.